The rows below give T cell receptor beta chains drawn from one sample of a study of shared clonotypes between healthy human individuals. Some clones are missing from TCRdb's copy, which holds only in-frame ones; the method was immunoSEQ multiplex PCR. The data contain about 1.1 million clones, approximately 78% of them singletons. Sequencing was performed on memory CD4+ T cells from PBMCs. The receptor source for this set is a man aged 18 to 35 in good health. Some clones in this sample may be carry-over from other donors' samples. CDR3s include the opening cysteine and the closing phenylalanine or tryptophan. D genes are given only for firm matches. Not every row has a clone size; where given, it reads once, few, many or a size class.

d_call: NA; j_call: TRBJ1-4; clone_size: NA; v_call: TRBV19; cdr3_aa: CASSPRTGEKLFF; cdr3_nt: TGTGCCAGTAGCCCAAGAACCGGTGAAAAACTGTTTTTT
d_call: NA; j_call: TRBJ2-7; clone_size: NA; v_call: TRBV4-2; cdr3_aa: CASSTLVGGEQYF; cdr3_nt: TGTGCCAGCAGCACCCTCGTTGGCGGCGAGCAGTACTTC
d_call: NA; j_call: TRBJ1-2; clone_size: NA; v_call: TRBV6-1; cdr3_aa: CASTANRGGGYTF; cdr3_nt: TGTGCCAGCACCGCGAACCGTGGGGGGGGCTACACCTTC
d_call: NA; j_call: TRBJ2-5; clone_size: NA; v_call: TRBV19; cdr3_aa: CASGSGETQYF; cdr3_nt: TGTGCCAGTGGAAGCGGAGAGACCCAGTACTTC
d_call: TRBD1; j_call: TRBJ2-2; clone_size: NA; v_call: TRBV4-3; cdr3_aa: CASSQEVRTGGHGELFF; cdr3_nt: TGCGCCAGCAGCCAAGAGGTCAGGACAGGGGGCCACGGGGAGCTGTTTTTT
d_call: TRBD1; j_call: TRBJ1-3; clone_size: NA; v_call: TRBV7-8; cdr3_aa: CASSHSGQTGNTIYF; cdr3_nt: TGTGCCAGCAGCCACTCGGGACAGACTGGAAACACCATATATTTT
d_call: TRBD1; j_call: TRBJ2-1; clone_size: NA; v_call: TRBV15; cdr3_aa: CATSIRTGTLVQFF; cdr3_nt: TGTGCCACCAGCATTCGGACAGGAACGTTGGTGCAGTTCTTC
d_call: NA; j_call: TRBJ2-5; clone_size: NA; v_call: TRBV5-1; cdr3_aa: CASSLQGQETQYF; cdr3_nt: TGCGCCAGCAGCTTGCAGGGCCAAGAGACCCAGTACTTC
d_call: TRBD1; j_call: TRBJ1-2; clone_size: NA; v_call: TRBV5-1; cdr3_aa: CASSQGQDGYTF; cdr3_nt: TGCGCCAGCAGCCAGGGACAGGATGGCTACACCTTC
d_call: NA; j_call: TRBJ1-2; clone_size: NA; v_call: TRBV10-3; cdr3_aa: CAISEAFGARANYGYTF; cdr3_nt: TGTGCCATCAGTGAGGCGTTCGGGGCACGAGCTAACTATGGCTACACCTTC
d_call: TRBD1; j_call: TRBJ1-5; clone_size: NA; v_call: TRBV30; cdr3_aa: CAWSNRGAQPQHF; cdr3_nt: TGTGCCTGGAGCAACAGGGGGGCTCAGCCCCAGCATTTT
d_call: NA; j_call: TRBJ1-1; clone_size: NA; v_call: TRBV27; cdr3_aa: CASSPHSGTEAFF; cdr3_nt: TGTGCCAGCAGCCCCCATAGTGGCACTGAAGCTTTCTTT
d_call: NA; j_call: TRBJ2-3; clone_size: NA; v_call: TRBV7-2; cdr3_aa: CASSPPSLGTDTQYF; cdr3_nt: TGTGCCAGCAGCCCCCCGTCTCTGGGCACAGATACGCAGTATTTT
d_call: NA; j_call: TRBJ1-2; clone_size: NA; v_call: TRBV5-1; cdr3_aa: CASSLDYNSGYTF; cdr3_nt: TGCGCCAGCAGCTTGGACTACAACAGTGGCTACACCTTC
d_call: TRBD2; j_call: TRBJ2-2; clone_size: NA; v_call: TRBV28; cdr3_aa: CASSILAAGTGELFF; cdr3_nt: TGTGCCAGCAGCATCCTAGCGGCAGGCACCGGGGAGCTGTTTTTT
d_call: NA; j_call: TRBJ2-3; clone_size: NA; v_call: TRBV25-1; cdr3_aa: CASRVILTDTQYF; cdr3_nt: TGTGCCAGCAGGGTTATCCTCACAGATACGCAGTATTTT
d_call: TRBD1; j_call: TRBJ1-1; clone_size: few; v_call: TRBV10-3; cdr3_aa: CAISESTGVTEAFF; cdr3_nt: TGTGCCATCAGTGAGTCCACAGGGGTCACTGAAGCTTTCTTT
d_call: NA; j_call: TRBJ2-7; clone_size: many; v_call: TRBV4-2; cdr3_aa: CASSQSGTPSSEQYF; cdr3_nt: TGTGCCAGCAGCCAGTCCGGGACGCCTTCGTCCGAGCAGTACTTC
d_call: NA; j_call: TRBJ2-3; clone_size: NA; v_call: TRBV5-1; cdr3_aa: CASSGTLTTQYF; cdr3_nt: TGCGCCAGCAGTGGAACCCTCACTACGCAGTATTTT
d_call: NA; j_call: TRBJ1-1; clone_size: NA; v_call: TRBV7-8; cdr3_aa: CASSRSGNTEAFF; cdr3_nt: TGTGCCAGCTCCCGATCCGGCAACACTGAAGCTTTCTTT
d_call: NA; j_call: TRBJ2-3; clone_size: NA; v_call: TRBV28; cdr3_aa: CASSPPAGSDTQYF; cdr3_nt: TGTGCCAGCAGCCCTCCGGCAGGGTCAGATACGCAGTATTTT
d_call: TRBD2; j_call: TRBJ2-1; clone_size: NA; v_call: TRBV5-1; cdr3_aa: CASSLLAGGAYNEQFF; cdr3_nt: TGCGCCAGCAGCTTGCTAGCGGGAGGGGCCTACAATGAGCAGTTCTTC
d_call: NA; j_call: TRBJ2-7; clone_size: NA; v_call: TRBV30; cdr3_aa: CAWTRGYEQYF; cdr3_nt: TGTGCCTGGACCAGGGGTTACGAGCAGTACTTC
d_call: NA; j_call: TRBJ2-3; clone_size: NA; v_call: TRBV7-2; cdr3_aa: CASSLDWGTDTQYF; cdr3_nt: TGTGCCAGCAGCTTAGACTGGGGAACAGATACGCAGTATTTT
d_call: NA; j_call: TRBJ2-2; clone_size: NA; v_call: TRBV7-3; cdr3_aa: CASSPRRGGTGELFF; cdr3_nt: TGTGCCAGCAGCCCCCGCCGTGGGGGCACCGGGGAGCTGTTTTTT
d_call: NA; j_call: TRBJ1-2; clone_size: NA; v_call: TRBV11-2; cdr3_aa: CASSLGLGAGSYGYTF; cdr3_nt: TGTGCCAGCAGCTTAGGCCTAGGGGCAGGGTCCTATGGCTACACCTTC
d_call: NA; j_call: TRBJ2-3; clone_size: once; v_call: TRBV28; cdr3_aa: CASSFMGPPGTDTQYF; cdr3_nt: TGTGCCAGCAGTTTTATGGGACCCCCCGGGACAGATACGCAGTATTTT
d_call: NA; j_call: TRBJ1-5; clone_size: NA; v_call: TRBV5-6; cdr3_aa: CASSSRQAGLSQPQHF; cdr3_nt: TGTGCCAGCAGCTCACGACAAGCAGGGTTAAGTCAGCCCCAGCATTTT
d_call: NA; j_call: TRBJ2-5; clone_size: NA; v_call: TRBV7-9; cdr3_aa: CASRPLKTEQETQYF; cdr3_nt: TGTGCCAGCAGACCTCTAAAGACAGAACAAGAGACCCAGTACTTC
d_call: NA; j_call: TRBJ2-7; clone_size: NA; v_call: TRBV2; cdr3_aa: CASGGRTTYEQYF; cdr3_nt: TGTGCCAGTGGGGGACGGACGACCTACGAGCAGTACTTC
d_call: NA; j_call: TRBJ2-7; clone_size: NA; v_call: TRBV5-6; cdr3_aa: CASRRRGTYEQYF; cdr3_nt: TGTGCCAGCAGGCGGCGGGGAACCTACGAGCAGTACTTC